The 3 T cell receptor beta chains in this list originate from one sample, sequenced in a study of blood T cell repertoires in COVID-19. Libraries were prepared by immunoSEQ multiplex PCR; TCRdb keeps only in-frame clonotypes and omits some of them. The sample carries about 500,000 clones, about 88% recorded once. The sample was peripheral blood. The receptors here all came from a man aged 18 to 30 with COVID-19, enrolled during active disease.

The V call is TRBV6-5, the J call TRBJ2-7, with D perhaps matching TRBD1 (6 bases). The CDR3 length is 12 residues. In germline, CDR1 is MNHEY, CDR2 SVGAGI. Trimming took 6 bases from V and 3 from J, leaving 9 bases between them. CDR3: CASSRDIYEQYF. The CDR3 bases are TGTGCCAGCAGCCGGGACATCTACGAGCAGTACTTC.

This chain connects TRBV24-1 to TRBJ1-5, with D maybe TRBD1 (6 bases). Germline CDR1 is KGHDR and CDR2 is SFDVKD. The V gene lost 4 bases and the J gene lost 3 bases, with 12 bases spanning the gap. This CDR3 comprises 15 residues. CDR3 coding DNA: TGTGCCACCAGTGACAGGGGCTCCACCAATCAGCCCCAGCATTTT. This encodes CATSDRGSTNQPQHF.

The chain employs TRBV19 and TRBJ2-7; D possibly corresponds to TRBD2 (5 bases). CDR1 and CDR2 from the germline V gene are LNHDA and SQIVND (reference sequence). The V gene lost 6 bases and the J gene lost 1 base, with 10 bases spanning the gap. This CDR3 has 13 residues. The CDR3 spells CASRRASSYEQYF. The CDR3 DNA follows: TGTGCCAGTAGGAGGGCTTCTTCCTACGAGCAGTACTTC.